This T cell receptor (beta chain) was recovered during a study of blood T cell repertoires in COVID-19. Study-wide background: T cells, B-cell-depleted T cells, or PBMCs supplied cDNA or gDNA.

Germline lookup yields CDR1 LGHNT and CDR2 FRNRAP. The CDR3 totals 15 residues. V was pared by 6 bases and J by 2 bases, with 16 bases between. Under the authors' procedure: Scientists estimated how many nucleated cells there were by amplifying reference gene primers. The table came from immunoSEQ multiplex PCR; TCRdb's copy has only in-frame clones and leaves some out. That table supplies the V and J calls and clone size; D and trimming were determined from the DNA. The table records about 160,000 clones, roughly 81% of them present only once. The J gene is TRBJ1-2, the V gene TRBV12-5; no clear D gene. The source of this sequence is a man aged 40-55 years with acute or convalescent COVID-19. The source material was peripheral blood. The CDR3 DNA sequence: TGTGCTAGTGGCCCGCCCCGGGTGCGGAACTATGGCTACACCTTC. Translation: CASGPPRVRNYGYTF.